This TCR beta chain is drawn from a study of blood T cells in healthy people across ages. Study-wide points: The unknown donor CMV status may have confounded expanded clonotype changes. Calculation of diversity from one million T cells yielded estimates considered to be underestimates.

The CDR3 runs 14 residues. Trimming took 0 bases from V and 7 from J, leaving 10 bases between them. Looked up from germline, CDR1 is SGHDN and CDR2 is FVKESK. A second about 6 to 12 cycle PCR used barcoded and J-beta primers. Every cDNA molecule bore a tag from a template-switch adaptor containing 12 random nucleotides. TCRdb recomputed calls from the 5' RACE reads with MiXCR, one row per CDR3 protein. The table has 1,800,000 or so distinct CDR3 sequences, 30% to 40% seen once. About this clonotype itself: Its antigen is still unknown.

This chain connects TRBV14 to TRBJ2-1; D call uncertain. The source is a human donor in good health. Material: blood. DNA for the CDR3: TGTGCCAGCAGCCAAGATTGGCCCCAGAATGAGCAGTTCTTC. It codes for CASSQDWPQNEQFF.